This TCR beta chain was recorded in a study of T cell responses to AZD1222 COVID-19 vaccine. Study-wide results and limits: At baseline, seropositivity was found in only a handful of AZD1222 recipients.

This CDR3 is built from 13 residues. Germline-derived CDR1 and CDR2 are SGHVS and FQNEAQ. Losses at the gene ends were 5 bases for V and 3 bases for J; bases not matched to a gene: 4. On this clone: The target antigen is unknown.

Sequenced by immunoSEQ multiplex PCR; TCRdb stores in-frame clones only, minus some. The data show around 85,000 clones, 70% to 90% seen once. The starting material was peripheral blood, obtained on day 0 of AZD1222 vaccination. The chain is built from TRBV7-8 and TRBJ2-7, with 7 bases lining up with TRBD2. The TCR was taken from an adult in good health. The DNA of the CDR3 is TGTGCCAGCAGCCGTGGGGGGGTCTACGAGCAGTACTTC. Amino acid sequence: CASSRGGVYEQYF.